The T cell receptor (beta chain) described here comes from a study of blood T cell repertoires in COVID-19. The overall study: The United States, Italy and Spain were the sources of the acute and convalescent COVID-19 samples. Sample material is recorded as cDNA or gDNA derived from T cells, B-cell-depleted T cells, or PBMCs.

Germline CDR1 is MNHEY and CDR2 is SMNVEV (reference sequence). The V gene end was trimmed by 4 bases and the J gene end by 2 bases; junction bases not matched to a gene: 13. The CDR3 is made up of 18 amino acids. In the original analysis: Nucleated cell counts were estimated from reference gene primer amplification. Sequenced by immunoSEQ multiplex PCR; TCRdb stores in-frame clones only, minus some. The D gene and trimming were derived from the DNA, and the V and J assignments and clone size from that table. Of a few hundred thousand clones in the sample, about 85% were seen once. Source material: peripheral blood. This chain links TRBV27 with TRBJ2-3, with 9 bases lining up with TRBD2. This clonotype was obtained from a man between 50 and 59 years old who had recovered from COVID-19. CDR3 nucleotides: TGTGCCAGCAGTTCTCAGCGGGAGGTACCGATTCCCACAGATACGCAGTATTTT. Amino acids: CASSSQREVPIPTDTQYF.